This TCR beta chain was retrieved from a study of breast tumors, draining lymph nodes, adjacent tissues. CDR3 length equals 12 residues. V was cut by 7 bases and J by 5 bases, with 11 bases left in between. Germline assignment: CDR1 SNHLY and CDR2 FYNNEI. At least ten counts were recorded for this clonotype. TCRdb re-analysed the multiplex PCR reads in MiXCR, keeping a single row per CDR3 protein. The repertoire consists of about 25,000 distinct CDR3 sequences, with less than 25% occurring once and the leading ten covering roughly 13%. The receptor was derived from a female donor with breast cancer. Some clones in this sample may be carry-over from other donors' samples. Sequenced material: breast tumor tissue. The chain carries TRBV2 and TRBJ1-2; the D is unclear. CDR3 region: CASIPPLYGYTF. The CDR3 region has the DNA TGTGCCAGCATTCCCCCCCTTTATGGCTACACCTTC.